Listed here are 9 T cell receptor beta chains from one sample, sequenced in a study of T-cell memory formation after mild COVID-19. Using its own MiXCR run on the 5' RACE reads, TCRdb lists one record per CDR3 protein. In the table there are about 360,000 distinct CDR3 sequences, approximately 15% of which are singletons. Sequencing was performed on PBMCs or a T cell subset sorted from them (not recorded which). The receptors shown here come from a man aged 18 to 35 who had mild COVID-19 (a few samples of this study predate the infection). Cell type and time point are not known.

V is TRBV7-6 and J is TRBJ2-1; D is unclear. Germline-derived CDR1 and CDR2 are SGHVS and FNYEAQ. The CDR3 covers 13 residues. V was clipped by 5 bases and J by 8 bases, with 13 bases between them. This CDR3 is CASSPSNWDEQFF. DNA for the CDR3: TGTGCCAGCAGCCCTAGTAATTGGGATGAGCAGTTCTTC.

This sequence joins TRBV29-1 and TRBJ2-1, with 7 bases that match TRBD1. V dropped 8 bases and J dropped 5; count of bases not matched to a gene: 12. Germline lookup yields CDR1 SQVTM and CDR2 ANQGSEA. CDR3 length equals 14 residues. The CDR3 DNA follows: TGCAGCCCGGGTCAACGGACAGGCAACAATGAGCAGTTCTTC. This codes for CSPGQRTGNNEQFF.

The rearrangement joins TRBV21-1 to TRBJ2-7; TRBD1 is the table's D call, not checked against the DNA. TRBV21-1 is a pseudogene. The CDR3 has 18 amino acids. The CDR3 protein is CASSKVGSRDRVSYEQYF. Written as DNA, the CDR3 is TGTGCCAGCAGCAAAGTCGGGAGCCGGGACAGGGTTTCCTACGAGCAGTACTTC.

The V and J genes are TRBV4-1 and TRBJ2-5; 11 nucleotides match TRBD1. V lost 0 bases, J lost 4 bases, and 1 base stayed unmatched. The CDR3 is 15 amino acids. In germline, CDR1 is MGHRA, CDR2 YSYEKL. The CDR3 sequence: CASSQDGQGAETQYF. The CDR3 DNA is TGCGCCAGCAGCCAAGACGGACAGGGGGCAGAGACCCAGTACTTC.

This clonotype was counted a few times. V gene TRBV18 combines with J gene TRBJ1-5; TRBD1 agrees at 9 bases. The CDR3 is 14 amino acids. CDR1 and CDR2 (germline): KGHSH, LQKENI. V gave up 8 bases and J gave up 4 bases; unmatched junction bases: 6. CDR3 region: CASARTGVNQPQHF. Here the CDR3 DNA reads TGTGCCAGCGCTCGGACAGGGGTGAATCAGCCCCAGCATTTT.

This rearrangement joins TRBV18 to TRBJ1-2; TRBD1 matches at 10 bases. Germline V gene sequence: CDR1 KGHSH, CDR2 LQKENI. The length of the CDR3 is 14 residues. Trimming took 3 bases from V and 6 from J; bases not matched to a gene: 4. This CDR3 reads CASSPGQGLNGYTF. In nucleotides, the CDR3 is TGTGCCAGCTCACCGGGACAGGGGCTCAATGGCTACACCTTC.

The rearrangement joins TRBV7-9 to TRBJ2-2, with a tentative D call TRBD1 (5 bases). Germline CDR1 reads SEHNR; CDR2 reads FQNEAQ (reference sequence). This CDR3 has 15 residues. V lost 4 bases to trimming and J lost 6 bases, with 15 bases between them. In DNA, the CDR3 is TGTGCCAGCAGCTCATTACGTAGGGGCTCCGGGGAGCTGTTTTTT. It specifies CASSSLRRGSGELFF.

The CDR3 DNA sequence: TGCGCCAGCAGCCAGCAACCGGTGAACACCGGGGAGCTGTTTTTT. It encodes CASSQQPVNTGELFF. V and J are TRBV4-3 and TRBJ2-2; no definite D call. V was shortened by 3 bases and J by 1 base, with 9 bases between the two germline ends. CDR1 and CDR2 (germline): LGHNA, YSLEER. This CDR3 is built from 15 residues.

The CDR3 DNA follows: TGTGCCAGCTCACTCCGGGACGGCCCCTACGAGCAGTACTTC. Its translation: CASSLRDGPYEQYF. The chain carries TRBV18 and TRBJ2-7, with D possibly called TRBD1 or TRBD2 (5 bases each). This CDR3 contains 14 residues. Germline V lookup: CDR1 KGHSH, CDR2 LQKENI. V was clipped by 4 bases and J by 2 bases, with 12 bases between them.